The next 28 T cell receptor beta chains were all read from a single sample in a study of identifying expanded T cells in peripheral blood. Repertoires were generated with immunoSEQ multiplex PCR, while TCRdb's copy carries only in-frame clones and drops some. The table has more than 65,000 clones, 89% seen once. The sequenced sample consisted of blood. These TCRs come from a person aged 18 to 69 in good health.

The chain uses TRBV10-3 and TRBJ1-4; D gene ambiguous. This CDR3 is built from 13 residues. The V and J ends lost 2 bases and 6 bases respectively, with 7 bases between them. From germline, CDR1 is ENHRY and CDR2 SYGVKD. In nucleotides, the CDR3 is TGTGCCATCAGTGAGCCCGGGGATGAAAAACTGTTTTTT. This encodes CAISEPGDEKLFF.

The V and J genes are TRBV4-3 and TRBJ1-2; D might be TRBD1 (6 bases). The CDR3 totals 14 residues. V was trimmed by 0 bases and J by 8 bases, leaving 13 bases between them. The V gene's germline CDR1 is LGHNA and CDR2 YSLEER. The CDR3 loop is CASSQEGRGIGYTF. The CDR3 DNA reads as TGCGCCAGCAGCCAAGAAGGCAGGGGAATAGGCTACACCTTC.

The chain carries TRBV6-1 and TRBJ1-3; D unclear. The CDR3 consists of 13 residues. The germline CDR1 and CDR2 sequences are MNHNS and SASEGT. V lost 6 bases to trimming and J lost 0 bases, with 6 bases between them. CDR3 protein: CASSVVSGNTIYF. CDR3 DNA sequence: TGTGCCAGCAGCGTGGTCTCTGGAAACACCATATATTTT.

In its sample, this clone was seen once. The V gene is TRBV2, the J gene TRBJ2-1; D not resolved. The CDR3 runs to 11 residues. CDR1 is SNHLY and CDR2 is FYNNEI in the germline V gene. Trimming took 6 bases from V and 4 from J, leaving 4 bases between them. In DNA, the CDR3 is TGTGCCAGCAGCCCGTACAATGAGCAGTTCTTC. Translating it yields CASSPYNEQFF.

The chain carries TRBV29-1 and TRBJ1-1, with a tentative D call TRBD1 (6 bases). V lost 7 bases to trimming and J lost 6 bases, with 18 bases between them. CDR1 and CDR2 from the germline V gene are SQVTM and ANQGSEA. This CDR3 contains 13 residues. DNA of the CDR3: TGCAGCGCTGGGGGGGGGCAATCATCTGAAGCTTTCTTT. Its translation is CSAGGGQSSEAFF.

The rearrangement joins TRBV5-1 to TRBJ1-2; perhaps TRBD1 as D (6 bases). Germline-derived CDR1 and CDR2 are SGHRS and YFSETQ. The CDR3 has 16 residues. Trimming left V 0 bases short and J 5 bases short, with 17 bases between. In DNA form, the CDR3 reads TGCGCCAGCAGCTTGGCAGTCTCAGCGACAGGATATGGCTACACCTTC. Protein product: CASSLAVSATGYGYTF.

The CDR3 sequence: CASSSQSSNQPQHF. CDR3 coding DNA: TGTGCCAGCAGCTCTCAGTCTAGCAATCAGCCCCAGCATTTT. V gene TRBV7-2 combines with J gene TRBJ1-5; D not resolved. The V end was cut by 4 bases, the J end by 0 bases, with 7 bases between. The CDR3 has 14 amino acids. Germline V gene sequence: CDR1 SGHTA, CDR2 FQGNSA.

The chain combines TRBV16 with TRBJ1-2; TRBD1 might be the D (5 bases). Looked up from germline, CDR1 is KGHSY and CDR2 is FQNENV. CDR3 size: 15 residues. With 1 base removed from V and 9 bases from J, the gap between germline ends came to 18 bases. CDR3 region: CASSQFDSLLARYTF. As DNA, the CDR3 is TGTGCCAGCAGCCAATTTGACAGCTTACTTGCCCGCTACACCTTC.

This CDR3 reads CASSLGGGSYNSPLHF. DNA of the CDR3: TGTGCCAGCAGTTTGGGGGGAGGCTCCTATAATTCACCCCTCCACTTT. This rearrangement joins TRBV28 to TRBJ1-6, with a weak D call TRBD1 (5 bases). The CDR3 consists of 16 residues. V lost 3 bases and J 0 bases, leaving 9 bases between the germline ends. Germline V gene sequence: CDR1 MDHEN, CDR2 SYDVKM.

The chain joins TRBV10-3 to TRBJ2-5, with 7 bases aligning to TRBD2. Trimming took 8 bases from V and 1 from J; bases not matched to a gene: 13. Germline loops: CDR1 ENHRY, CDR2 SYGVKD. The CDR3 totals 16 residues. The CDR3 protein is CAIASGAGVGQETQYF. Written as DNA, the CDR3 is TGTGCCATCGCTTCCGGGGCGGGAGTCGGCCAAGAGACCCAGTACTTC.

CDR3 amino acids: CASSLRGADTQYF. CDR3 bases: TGTGCCAGCAGTCTTCGGGGGGCAGATACGCAGTATTTT. The chain carries TRBV27 and TRBJ2-3; 7 nucleotides match TRBD2. The CDR3 covers 13 residues. The junction had 3 bases not matched to a gene; V was cut back by 5 bases and J by 4 bases. Germline V gene lookup returns CDR1 MNHEY and CDR2 SMNVEV (reference sequence).

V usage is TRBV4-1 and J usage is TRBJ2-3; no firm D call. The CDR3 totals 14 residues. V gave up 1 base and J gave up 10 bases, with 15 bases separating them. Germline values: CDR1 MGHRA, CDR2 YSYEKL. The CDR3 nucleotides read TGCGCCAGCAGCCAAGTGGTGGCGTCTGGTGCGCAGTATTTT. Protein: CASSQVVASGAQYF.

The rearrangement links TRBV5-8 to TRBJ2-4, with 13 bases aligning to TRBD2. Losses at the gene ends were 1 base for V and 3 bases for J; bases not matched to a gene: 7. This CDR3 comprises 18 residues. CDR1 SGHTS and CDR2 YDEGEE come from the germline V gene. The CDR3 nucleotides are TGTGCCAGCAGCTTGATACTAGCGGGGGGGCCCGGCAAAAACATTCAGTACTTC. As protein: CASSLILAGGPGKNIQYF.

CDR3 in amino acids: CASSFDRLEWFF. Written as DNA, the CDR3 is TGTGCCAGCAGTTTCGACCGGCTGGAATGGTTCTTC. The chain uses TRBV27 and TRBJ2-1; D gene uncertain. Trimming shortened V by 3 bases and J by 15 bases, and 15 bases separated the two germline ends. The germline gives CDR1 MNHEY, CDR2 SMNVEV (reference sequence). CDR3 length: 12 residues.

CDR3 in DNA: TGCGCCAGCAGCCAAGATATGCAGATCTCGGCCCGAACACCACCCCTCCACTTT. This sequence encodes CASSQDMQISARTPPLHF. J is TRBJ1-6 and V is TRBV4-3; D call uncertain. This CDR3 region has 18 residues. Germline V lookup: CDR1 LGHNA, CDR2 YSLEER. The ends were cut back, 0 bases at V and 11 bases at J, with 23 bases in the middle.

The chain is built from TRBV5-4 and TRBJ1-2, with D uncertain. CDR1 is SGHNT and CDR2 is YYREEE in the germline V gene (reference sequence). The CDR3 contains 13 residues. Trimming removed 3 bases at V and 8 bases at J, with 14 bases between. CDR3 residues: CASSSPRGPGYTF. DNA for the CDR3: TGTGCCAGCAGCTCCCCCAGAGGGCCAGGCTACACCTTC.

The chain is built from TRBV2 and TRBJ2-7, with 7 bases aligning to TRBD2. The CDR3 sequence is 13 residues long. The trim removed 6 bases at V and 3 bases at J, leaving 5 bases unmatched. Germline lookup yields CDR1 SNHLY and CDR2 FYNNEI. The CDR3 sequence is CASRASGYYEQYF. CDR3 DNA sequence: TGTGCCAGCAGGGCTAGCGGCTACTACGAGCAGTACTTC.

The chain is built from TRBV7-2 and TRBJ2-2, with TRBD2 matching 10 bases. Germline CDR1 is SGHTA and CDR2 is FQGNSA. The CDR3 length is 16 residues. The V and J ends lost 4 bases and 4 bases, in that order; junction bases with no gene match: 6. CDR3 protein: CASSYSGRRGTGELFF. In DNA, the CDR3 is TGTGCCAGCAGCTATAGCGGGAGGCGGGGCACCGGGGAGCTGTTTTTT.

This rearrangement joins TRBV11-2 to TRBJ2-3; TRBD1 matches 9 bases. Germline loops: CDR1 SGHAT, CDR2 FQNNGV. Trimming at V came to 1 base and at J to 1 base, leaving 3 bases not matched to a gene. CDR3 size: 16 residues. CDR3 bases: TGTGCCAGCAGCTTAGTAGGGGACAGGGGCACAGATACGCAGTATTTT. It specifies CASSLVGDRGTDTQYF.

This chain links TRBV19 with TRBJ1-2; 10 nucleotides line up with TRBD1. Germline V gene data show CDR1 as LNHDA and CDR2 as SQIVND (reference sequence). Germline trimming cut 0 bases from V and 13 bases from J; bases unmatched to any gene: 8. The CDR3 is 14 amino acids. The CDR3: CASSIDWTGGMATF. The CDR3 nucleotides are TGTGCCAGTAGTATAGATTGGACAGGGGGAATGGCCACCTTC.

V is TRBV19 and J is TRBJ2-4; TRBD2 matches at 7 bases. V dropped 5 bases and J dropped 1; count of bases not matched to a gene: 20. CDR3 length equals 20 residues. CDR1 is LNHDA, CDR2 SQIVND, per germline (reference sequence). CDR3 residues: CASSFQPSGGVARAKNIQYF. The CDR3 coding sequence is TGTGCCAGTAGTTTTCAACCTAGCGGTGGAGTAGCGCGCGCCAAAAACATTCAGTACTTC.

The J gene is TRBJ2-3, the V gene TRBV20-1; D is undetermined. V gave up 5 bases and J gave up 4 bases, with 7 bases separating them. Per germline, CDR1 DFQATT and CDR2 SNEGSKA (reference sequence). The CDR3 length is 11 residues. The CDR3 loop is CSAAGADTQYF. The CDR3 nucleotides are TGCAGTGCTGCCGGAGCAGATACGCAGTATTTT.

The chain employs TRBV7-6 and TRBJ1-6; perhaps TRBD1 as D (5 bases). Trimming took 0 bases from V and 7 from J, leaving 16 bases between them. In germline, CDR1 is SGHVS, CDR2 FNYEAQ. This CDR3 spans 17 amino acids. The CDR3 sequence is CASSLALTGGRNSPLHF. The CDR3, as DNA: TGTGCCAGCAGCTTAGCGCTTACGGGGGGAAGGAATTCACCCCTCCACTTT.

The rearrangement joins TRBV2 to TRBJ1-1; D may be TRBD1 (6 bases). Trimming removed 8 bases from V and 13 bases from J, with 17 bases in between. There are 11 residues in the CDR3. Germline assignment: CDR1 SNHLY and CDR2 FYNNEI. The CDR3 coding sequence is TGTGCCAGCTACAGGGATCCAAAGCTTTTCTTT. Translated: CASYRDPKLFF.

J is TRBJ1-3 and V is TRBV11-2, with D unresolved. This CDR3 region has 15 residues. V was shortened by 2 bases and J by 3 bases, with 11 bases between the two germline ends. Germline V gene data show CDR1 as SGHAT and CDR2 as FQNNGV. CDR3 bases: TGTGCCAGCAGCTTAATAGCCGGGGTTGGAAACACCATATATTTT. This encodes CASSLIAGVGNTIYF.

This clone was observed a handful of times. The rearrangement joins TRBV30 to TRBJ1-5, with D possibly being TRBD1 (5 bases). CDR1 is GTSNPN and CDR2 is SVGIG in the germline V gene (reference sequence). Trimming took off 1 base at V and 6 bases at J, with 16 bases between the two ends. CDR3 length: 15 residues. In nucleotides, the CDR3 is TGTGCCTGGAGTGCCAACTCAGGGCAGGGTCAGCCCCAGCATTTT. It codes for CAWSANSGQGQPQHF.

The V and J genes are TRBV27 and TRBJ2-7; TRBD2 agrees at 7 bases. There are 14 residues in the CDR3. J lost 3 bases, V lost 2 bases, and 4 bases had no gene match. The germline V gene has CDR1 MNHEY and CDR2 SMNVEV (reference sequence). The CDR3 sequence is CASSLGIAGYEQYF. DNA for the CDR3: TGTGCCAGCAGTTTAGGGATAGCGGGCTACGAGCAGTACTTC.

The CDR3 nucleotides read TGTGCCAGCAGCCTAAAGGTACGGGGCCGTGGCTACACCTTC. Its protein is CASSLKVRGRGYTF. The V call is TRBV7-4, the J call TRBJ1-2; TRBD1 might be the D (5 bases). V shed 5 bases and J shed 7 bases, with 17 bases lying between them. This CDR3 has 14 amino acids. The V gene's germline CDR1 is SGHVT and CDR2 SQSDAQ.